This T cell receptor (beta chain) came from a study of cytomegalovirus exposure and HLA in healthy donors. From germline, CDR1 is SNHLY and CDR2 FYNNEI. This CDR3 spans 12 amino acids. The V end was cut by 8 bases, the J end by 4 bases, with 10 bases between. The PCR ran on 60 Vbeta and 13 Jbeta primers. In the study's own analysis: Later, 65 million to 90 million unique TCR beta chains were counted in an analysis, and roughly 10 million of them were shared. Profiling relied on immunoSEQ multiplex PCR, and the TCRdb table lists in-frame clones only, not all of them. From that table come the V and J calls and clone size; the DNA was used to work out D and trimming. The data show about 130,000 clones, about 10% seen once. Nominal health characterized the donors when sampled, though unrecorded immune exposures were likely.

The V call is TRBV2, the J call TRBJ2-3; D is ambiguous. The sequenced material came from PBMCs. This clonotype was sampled from a woman between 18 and 30 years old in good health and CMV-seropositive. CDR3 sequence reads: CASGMWPDTQYF. The CDR3, as DNA: TGTGCCAGCGGTATGTGGCCAGATACGCAGTATTTT.